This T cell receptor beta chain comes out of a study of blood T cells in healthy people across ages. General study results and limits: Comparison with aged donors showed that long-lived donors had more naive CD4+ cells and higher diversity.

This clonotype was seen once. What it recognizes is unknown. The germline gives CDR1 SGHTA, CDR2 FQGNSA. V gave up 0 bases and J gave up 0 bases; unmatched junction bases: 26. The CDR3 runs 24 residues. A second PCR, run for roughly 6 to 11 cycles, used a sample-barcoded 5' primer plus a J-beta primer mix. A 12-random-nucleotide template-switch adaptor tagged each cDNA molecule. TCRdb used MiXCR to reprocess the 5' RACE reads, holding one entry per CDR3 protein. Among over 600,000 distinct CDR3 sequences, 21% were seen once, and the ten largest hold 3% to 4%. The receptor was isolated from a man in his 70s in good health. The rearrangement links TRBV7-2 to TRBJ2-4; 7 bases agree with TRBD2. Sequenced sample: blood. The chain's CDR3 is CASSLAPRTGGERDRRLAKNIQYF. The CDR3 DNA reads TGTGCCAGCAGCTTAGCTCCCAGGACCGGTGGGGAGCGGGATAGACGATTAGCCAAAAACATTCAGTACTTC. Looking up the rest from reference TRBV7-2 and TRBJ2-4 gives the full variable domain: GAGVSQSPSNKVTEKGKDVELRCDPISGHTALYWYRQSLGQGLEFLIYFQGNSAPDKSGLPSDRFSAERTGGSVSTLTIQRTQQEDSAVYLCASSLAPRTGGERDRRLAKNIQYFGAGTRLSVL.